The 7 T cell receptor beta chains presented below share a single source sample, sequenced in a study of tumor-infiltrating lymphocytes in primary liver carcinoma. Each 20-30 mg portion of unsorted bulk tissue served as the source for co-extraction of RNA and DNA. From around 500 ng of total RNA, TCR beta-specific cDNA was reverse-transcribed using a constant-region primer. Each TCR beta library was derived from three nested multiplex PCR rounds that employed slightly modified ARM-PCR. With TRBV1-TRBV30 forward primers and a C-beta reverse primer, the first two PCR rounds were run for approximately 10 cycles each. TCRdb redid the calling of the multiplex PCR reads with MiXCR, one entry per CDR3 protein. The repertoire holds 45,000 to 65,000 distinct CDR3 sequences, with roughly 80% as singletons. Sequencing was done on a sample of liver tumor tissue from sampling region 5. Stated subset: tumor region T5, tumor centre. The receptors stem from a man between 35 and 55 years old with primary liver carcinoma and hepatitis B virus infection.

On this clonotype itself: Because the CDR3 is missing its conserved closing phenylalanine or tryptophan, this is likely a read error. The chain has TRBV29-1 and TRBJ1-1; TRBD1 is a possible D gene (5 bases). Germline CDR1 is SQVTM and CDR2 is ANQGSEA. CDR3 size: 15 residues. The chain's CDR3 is CIVAAGWGMNTEAFI. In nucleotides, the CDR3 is TGCATCGTTGCGGCGGGGTGGGGCATGAACACTGAAGCTTTCATT.

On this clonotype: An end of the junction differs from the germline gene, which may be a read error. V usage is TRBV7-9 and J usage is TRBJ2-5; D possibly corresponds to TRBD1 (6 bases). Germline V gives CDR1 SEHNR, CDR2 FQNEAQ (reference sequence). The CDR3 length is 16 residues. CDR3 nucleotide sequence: TGCGCCAACAGCAATACCTGGGCAGGGGTGAAGGAGACCCAGTACTTC. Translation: CANSNTWAGVKETQYF.

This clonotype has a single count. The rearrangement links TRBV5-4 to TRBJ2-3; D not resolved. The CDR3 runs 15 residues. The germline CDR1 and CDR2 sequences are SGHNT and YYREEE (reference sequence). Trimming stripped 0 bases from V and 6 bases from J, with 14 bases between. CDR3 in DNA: TGTGCCAGCAGCTTGGTGGGCCCGAACTGGGATACGCAGTATTTT. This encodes CASSLVGPNWDTQYF.

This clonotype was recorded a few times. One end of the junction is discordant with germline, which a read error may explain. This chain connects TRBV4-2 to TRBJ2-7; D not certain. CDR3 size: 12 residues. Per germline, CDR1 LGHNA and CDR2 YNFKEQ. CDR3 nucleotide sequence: TGTGCCATCAGCCAAGTAGGCTACGAGCCGTACTTC. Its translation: CAISQVGYEPYF.

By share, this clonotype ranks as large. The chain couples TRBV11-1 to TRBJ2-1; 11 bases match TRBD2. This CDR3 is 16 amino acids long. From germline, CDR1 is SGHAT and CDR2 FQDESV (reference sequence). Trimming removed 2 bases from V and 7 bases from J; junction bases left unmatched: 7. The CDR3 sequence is CASSLSRGLAVNEQFF. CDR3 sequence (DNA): TGTGCCAGCAGCTTAAGCAGGGGACTAGCGGTTAATGAGCAGTTCTTC.

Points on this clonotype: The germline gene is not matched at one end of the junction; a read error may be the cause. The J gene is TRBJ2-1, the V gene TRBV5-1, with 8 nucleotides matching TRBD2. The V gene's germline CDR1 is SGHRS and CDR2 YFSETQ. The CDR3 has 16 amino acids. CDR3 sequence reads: CASSHLAGPDGDEHFF. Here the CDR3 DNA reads TGTGCCAGCAGCCACTTAGCGGGGCCCGATGGGGATGAGCACTTCTTC.

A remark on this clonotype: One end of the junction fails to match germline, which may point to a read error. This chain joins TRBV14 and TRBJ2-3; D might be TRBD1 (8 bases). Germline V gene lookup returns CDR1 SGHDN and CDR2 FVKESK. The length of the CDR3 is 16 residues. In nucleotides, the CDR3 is TGTGCCAGAAGCCAACAACAGGGGGGAGGGACAGATACGCAGTATTTT. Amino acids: CARSQQQGGGTDTQYF.